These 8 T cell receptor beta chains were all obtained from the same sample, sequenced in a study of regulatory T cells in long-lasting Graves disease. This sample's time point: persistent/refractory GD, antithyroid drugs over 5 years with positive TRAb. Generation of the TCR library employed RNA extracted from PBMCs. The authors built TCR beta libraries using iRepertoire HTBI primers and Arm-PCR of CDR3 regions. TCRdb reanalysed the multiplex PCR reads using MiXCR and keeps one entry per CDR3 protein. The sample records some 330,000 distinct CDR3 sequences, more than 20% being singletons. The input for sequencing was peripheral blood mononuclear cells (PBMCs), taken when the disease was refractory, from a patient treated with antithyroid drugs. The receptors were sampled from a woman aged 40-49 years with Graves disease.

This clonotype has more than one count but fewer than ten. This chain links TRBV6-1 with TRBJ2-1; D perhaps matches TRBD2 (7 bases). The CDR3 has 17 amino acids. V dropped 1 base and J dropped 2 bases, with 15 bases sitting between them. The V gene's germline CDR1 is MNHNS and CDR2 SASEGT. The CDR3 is CASSEEGGGEPYNEQFF. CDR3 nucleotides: TGTGCCAGCAGTGAAGAGGGGGGAGGGGAGCCCTACAATGAGCAGTTCTTC.

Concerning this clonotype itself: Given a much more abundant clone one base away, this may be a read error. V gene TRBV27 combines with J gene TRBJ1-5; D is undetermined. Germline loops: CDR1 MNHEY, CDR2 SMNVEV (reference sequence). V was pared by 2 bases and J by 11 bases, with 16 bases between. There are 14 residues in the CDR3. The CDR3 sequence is CASSLTPTLGSQHF. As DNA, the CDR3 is TGTGCCAGCAGTTTAACTCCAACCTTGGGGTCCCAGCATTTT.

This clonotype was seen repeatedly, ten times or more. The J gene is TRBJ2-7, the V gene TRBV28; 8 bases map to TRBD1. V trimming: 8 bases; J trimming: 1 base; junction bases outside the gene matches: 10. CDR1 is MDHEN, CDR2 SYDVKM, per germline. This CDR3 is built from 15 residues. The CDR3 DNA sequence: TGTGCCAGCCTGCCCGGAGGGACAGGTTCCTACGAGCAGTACTTC. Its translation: CASLPGGTGSYEQYF.

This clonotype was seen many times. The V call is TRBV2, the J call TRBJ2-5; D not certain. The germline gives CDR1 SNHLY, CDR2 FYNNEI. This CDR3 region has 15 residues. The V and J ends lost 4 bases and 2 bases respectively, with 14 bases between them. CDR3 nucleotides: TGTGCCAGCAGTGGGAATAGTGCAGTTCAAGAGACCCAGTACTTC. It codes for CASSGNSAVQETQYF. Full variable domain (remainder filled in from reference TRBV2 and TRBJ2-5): EPEVTQTPSHQVTQMGQEVILRCVPISNHLYFYWYRQILGQKVEFLVSFYNNEISEKSEIFDDQFSVERPDGSNFTLKIRSTKLEDSAMYFCASSGNSAVQETQYFGPGTRLLVL.

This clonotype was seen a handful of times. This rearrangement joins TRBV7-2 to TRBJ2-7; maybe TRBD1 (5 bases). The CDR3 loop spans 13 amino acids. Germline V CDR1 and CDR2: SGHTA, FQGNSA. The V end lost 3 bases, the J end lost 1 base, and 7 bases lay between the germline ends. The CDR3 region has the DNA TGTGCCAGCAGCTTGGACACTTCCTACGAGCAGTACTTC. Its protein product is CASSLDTSYEQYF. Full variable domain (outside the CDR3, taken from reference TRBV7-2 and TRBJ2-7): GAGVSQSPSNKVTEKGKDVELRCDPISGHTALYWYRQSLGQGLEFLIYFQGNSAPDKSGLPSDRFSAERTGGSVSTLTIQRTQQEDSAVYLCASSLDTSYEQYFGPGTRLTVT.

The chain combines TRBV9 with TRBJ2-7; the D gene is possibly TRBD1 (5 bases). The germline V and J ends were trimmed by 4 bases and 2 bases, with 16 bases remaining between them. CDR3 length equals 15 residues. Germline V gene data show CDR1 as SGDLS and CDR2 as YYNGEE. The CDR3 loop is CASSPRQSSTYEQYF. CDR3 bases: TGTGCCAGCAGCCCCAGACAGAGCTCAACCTACGAGCAGTACTTC.

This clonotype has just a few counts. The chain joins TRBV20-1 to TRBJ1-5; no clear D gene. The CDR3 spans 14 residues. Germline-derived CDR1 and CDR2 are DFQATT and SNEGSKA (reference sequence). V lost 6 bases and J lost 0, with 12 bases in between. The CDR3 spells CSARRELSNQPQHF. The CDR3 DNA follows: TGCAGTGCAAGGCGGGAGCTTAGCAATCAGCCCCAGCATTTT.

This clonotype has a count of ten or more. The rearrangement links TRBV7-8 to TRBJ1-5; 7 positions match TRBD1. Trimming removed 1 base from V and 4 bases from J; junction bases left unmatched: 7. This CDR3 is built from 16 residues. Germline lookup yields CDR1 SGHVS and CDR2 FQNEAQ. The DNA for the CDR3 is TGTGCCAGCAGCTTAGTTCCGGGACAGCTGAATCAGCCCCAGCATTTT. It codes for CASSLVPGQLNQPQHF. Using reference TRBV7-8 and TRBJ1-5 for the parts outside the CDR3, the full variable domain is GAGVSQSPRYKVAKRGQDVALRCDPISGHVSLFWYQQALGQGPEFLTYFQNEAQLDKSGLPSDRFFAERPEGSVSTLKIQRTQQEDSAVYLCASSLVPGQLNQPQHFGDGTRLSIL.